The rows below give T cell receptor beta chains drawn from one sample of a study of cytomegalovirus exposure and HLA in healthy donors. Repertoires were generated with immunoSEQ multiplex PCR, while TCRdb's copy carries only in-frame clones and drops some. The sample consists of over 150,000 clones, about 90% of them appearing once. Input material: PBMCs. Receptors were obtained from a young woman in good health and CMV-seropositive. CDR3s include the opening cysteine and the closing phenylalanine or tryptophan. D genes are given only for firm matches. Clone size, where shown, is once, few, many, or a class for clones that have expanded.

d_gene: -
j_gene: TRBJ1-2
v_gene: TRBV27
abundance: few
CDR3aa: CASSYDLSTGGYTF
CDR3nt: TGTGCCAGCAGTTATGACTTGTCCACGGGTGGCTACACCTTC

d_gene: -
j_gene: TRBJ1-6
v_gene: TRBV4-1
abundance: -
CDR3aa: CASSRPGGRSPLHF
CDR3nt: TGCGCCAGCAGCCGGCCCGGAGGGAGGTCACCCCTCCACTTT

d_gene: -
j_gene: TRBJ1-5
v_gene: TRBV30
abundance: -
CDR3aa: CAWSEGHRNQPQHF
CDR3nt: TGTGCCTGGAGTGAGGGACACCGCAATCAGCCCCAGCATTTT

d_gene: -
j_gene: TRBJ2-5
v_gene: TRBV4-1
abundance: -
CDR3aa: CASSQDPEETQYF
CDR3nt: TGCGCCAGCAGCCAAGATCCGGAAGAGACCCAGTACTTC

d_gene: -
j_gene: TRBJ1-2
v_gene: TRBV5-1
abundance: few
CDR3aa: CASSSDSANYGYTF
CDR3nt: TGCGCCAGCAGCTCGGACAGCGCCAACTATGGCTACACCTTC

d_gene: TRBD2
j_gene: TRBJ2-3
v_gene: TRBV30
abundance: -
CDR3aa: CAWRLAGRTDTQYF
CDR3nt: TGTGCCTGGAGACTAGCGGGGCGTACAGATACGCAGTATTTT

d_gene: -
j_gene: TRBJ1-1
v_gene: TRBV5-4
abundance: -
CDR3aa: CASSLAMGTGTEAFF
CDR3nt: TGTGCCAGCAGCTTGGCCATGGGGACTGGGACTGAAGCTTTCTTT

d_gene: -
j_gene: TRBJ2-1
v_gene: TRBV10-3
abundance: -
CDR3aa: CAITRTGQYNEQFF
CDR3nt: TGTGCCATCACCCGCACTGGACAGTACAATGAGCAGTTCTTC

d_gene: TRBD2
j_gene: TRBJ2-1
v_gene: TRBV27
abundance: -
CDR3aa: CASSRLAGASSYNEQFF
CDR3nt: TGTGCCAGCAGTCGACTAGCGGGAGCTAGCTCCTACAATGAGCAGTTCTTC

d_gene: TRBD2
j_gene: TRBJ2-7
v_gene: TRBV28
abundance: -
CDR3aa: CASSFSLAGRPQYF
CDR3nt: TGTGCCAGCAGTTTTAGCCTAGCGGGACGGCCGCAGTACTTC

d_gene: -
j_gene: TRBJ1-4
v_gene: TRBV7-8
abundance: -
CDR3aa: CASSLDRQGREKLFF
CDR3nt: TGTGCCAGCAGCTTAGATCGGCAGGGCCGCGAAAAACTGTTTTTT